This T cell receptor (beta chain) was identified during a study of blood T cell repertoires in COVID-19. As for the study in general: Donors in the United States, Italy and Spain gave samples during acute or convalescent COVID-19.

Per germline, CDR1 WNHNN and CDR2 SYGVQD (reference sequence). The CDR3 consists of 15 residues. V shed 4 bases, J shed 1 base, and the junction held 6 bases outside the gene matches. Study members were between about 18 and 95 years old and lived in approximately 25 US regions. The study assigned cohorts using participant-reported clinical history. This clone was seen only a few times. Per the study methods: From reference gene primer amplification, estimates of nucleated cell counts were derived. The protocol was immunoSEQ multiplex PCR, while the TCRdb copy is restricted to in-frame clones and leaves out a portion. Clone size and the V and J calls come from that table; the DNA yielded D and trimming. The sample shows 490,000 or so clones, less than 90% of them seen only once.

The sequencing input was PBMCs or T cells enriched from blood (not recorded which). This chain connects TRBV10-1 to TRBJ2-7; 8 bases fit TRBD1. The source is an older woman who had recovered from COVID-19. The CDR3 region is CASSAGGLGSYEQYF. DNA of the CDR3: TGCGCCAGCAGTGCAGGGGGCCTTGGTTCCTACGAGCAGTACTTC.